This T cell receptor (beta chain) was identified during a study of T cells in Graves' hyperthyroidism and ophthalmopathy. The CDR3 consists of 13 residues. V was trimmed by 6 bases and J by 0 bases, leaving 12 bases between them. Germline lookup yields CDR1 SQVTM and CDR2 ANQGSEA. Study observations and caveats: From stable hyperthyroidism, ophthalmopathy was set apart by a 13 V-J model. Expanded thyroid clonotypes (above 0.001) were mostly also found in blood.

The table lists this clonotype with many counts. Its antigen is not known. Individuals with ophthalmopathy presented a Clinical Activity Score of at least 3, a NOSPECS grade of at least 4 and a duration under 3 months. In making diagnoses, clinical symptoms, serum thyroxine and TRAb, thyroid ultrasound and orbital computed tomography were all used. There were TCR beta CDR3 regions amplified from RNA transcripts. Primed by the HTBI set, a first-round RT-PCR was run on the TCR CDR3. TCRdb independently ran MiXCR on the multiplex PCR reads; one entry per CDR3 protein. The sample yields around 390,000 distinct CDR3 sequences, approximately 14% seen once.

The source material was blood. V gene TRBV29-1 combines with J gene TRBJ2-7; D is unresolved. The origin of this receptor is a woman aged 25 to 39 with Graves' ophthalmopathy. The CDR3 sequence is CSVALVNSYEQYF. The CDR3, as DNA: TGCAGCGTAGCCCTAGTCAACTCCTACGAGCAGTACTTC.